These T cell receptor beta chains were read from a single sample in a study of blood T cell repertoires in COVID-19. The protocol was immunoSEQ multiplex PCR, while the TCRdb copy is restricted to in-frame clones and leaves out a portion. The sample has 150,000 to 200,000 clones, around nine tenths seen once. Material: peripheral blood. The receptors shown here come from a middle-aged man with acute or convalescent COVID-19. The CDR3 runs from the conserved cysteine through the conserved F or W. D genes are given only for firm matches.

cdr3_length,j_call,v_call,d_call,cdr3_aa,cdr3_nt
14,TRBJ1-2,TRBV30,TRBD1,CASTGTGTNYGYTF,TGTGCCTCTACCGGGACAGGAACTAACTATGGCTACACCTTC
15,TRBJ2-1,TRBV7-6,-,CASSGPGHPSNEQFF,TGTGCCAGCAGCGGGCCGGGACACCCTTCCAATGAGCAGTTCTTC
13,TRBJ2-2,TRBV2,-,CASSEREAGELFF,TGTGCCAGCAGTGAACGAGAGGCCGGGGAGCTGTTTTTT
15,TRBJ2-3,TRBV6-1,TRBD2,CASSEPWTRRDTQYF,TGTGCCAGCAGTGAGCCTTGGACTAGGAGAGATACGCAGTATTTT
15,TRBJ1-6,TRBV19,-,CASTATGKRNSPLHF,TGTGCCAGTACTGCGACAGGAAAAAGGAATTCACCCCTCCACTTT
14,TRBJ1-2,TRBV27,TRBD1,CASSLGTGISGYTF,TGTGCCAGCAGTTTAGGGACAGGGATCTCTGGCTACACCTTC
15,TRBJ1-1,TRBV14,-,CASVEGKGGSTEAFF,TGTGCCAGCGTCGAGGGAAAGGGTGGTTCCACTGAAGCTTTCTTT
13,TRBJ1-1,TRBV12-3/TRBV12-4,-,CASSLREDTEAFF,TGTGCCAGCAGTTTGAGAGAAGACACTGAAGCTTTCTTT
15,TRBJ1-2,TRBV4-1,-,CASSQGAGSGGGYTF,TGCGCCAGCAGCCAAGGAGCGGGCTCTGGCGGAGGCTACACCTTC
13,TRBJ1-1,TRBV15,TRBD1,CATRSGGNTEAFF,TGTGCCACCAGGTCAGGGGGGAACACTGAAGCTTTCTTT
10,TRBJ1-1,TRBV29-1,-,CSVGHRVVFF,TGCAGCGTTGGGCACAGGGTGGTTTTCTTT
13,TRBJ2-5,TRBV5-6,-,CASSLTGRETQYF,TGTGCCAGCAGCCTTACAGGGAGAGAGACCCAGTACTTC
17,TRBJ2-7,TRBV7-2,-,CASSFLHTGSTPYEQYF,TGTGCCAGCAGTTTCCTTCACACAGGGTCCACCCCTTACGAGCAGTACTTC
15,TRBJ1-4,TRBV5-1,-,CASSHLEGSNEKLFF,TGCGCCAGCAGCCACTTGGAGGGGAGTAACGAAAAACTGTTTTTT
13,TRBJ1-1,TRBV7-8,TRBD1,CASSYDRGVEAFF,TGTGCCAGCAGCTACGACAGGGGGGTCGAAGCTTTCTTT